This T cell receptor beta chain was observed in a study of blood T cell repertoires in COVID-19. Study at large: Recovered Cohort 3 donors showed two negative PCRs, clearance, or symptom resolution.

Individuals aged about 18 to 89 years were recruited from around 22 US areas. Categorization into cohorts depended on clinical history that participants reported. Only in-frame clones appear in the TCRdb table, and some are missing; sequencing was by immunoSEQ multiplex PCR. The sample lists 250,000 to 300,000 clones, 70% to 90% seen once, with over 2% in the top ten. V gave up 1 base and J gave up 0 bases; unmatched junction bases: 2. In germline, CDR1 is PRHDT, CDR2 FYEKMQ (reference sequence). The CDR3 is made up of 15 amino acids. Sequenced input: PBMCs or T cells enriched from blood (not recorded which). This clonotype was obtained from an older woman in a cohort exposed to, infected with or recovered from COVID-19 (not recorded which). The chain employs TRBV13 and TRBJ1-1; 7 positions agree with TRBD1. The CDR3 DNA sequence: TGTGCCAGCAGCTTAGTTGACAGGGTGAACACTGAAGCTTTCTTT. Protein: CASSLVDRVNTEAFF.